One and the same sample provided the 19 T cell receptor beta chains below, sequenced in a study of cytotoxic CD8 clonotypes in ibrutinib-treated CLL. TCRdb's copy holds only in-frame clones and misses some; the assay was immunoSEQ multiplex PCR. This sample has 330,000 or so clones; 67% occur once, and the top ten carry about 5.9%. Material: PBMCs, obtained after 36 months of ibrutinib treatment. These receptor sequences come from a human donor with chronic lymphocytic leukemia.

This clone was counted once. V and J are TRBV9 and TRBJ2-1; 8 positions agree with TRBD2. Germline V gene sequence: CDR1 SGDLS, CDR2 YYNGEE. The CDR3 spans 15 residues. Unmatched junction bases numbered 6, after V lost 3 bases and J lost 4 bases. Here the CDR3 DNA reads TGTGCCAGCAGCGACACTAGCGGAAATTACAATGAGCAGTTCTTC. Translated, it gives CASSDTSGNYNEQFF. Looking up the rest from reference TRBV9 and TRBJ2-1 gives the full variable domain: DSGVTQTPKHLITATGQRVTLRCSPRSGDLSVYWYQQSLDQGLQFLIQYYNGEERAKGNILERFSAQQFPDLHSELNLSSLELGDSALYFCASSDTSGNYNEQFFGPGTRLTVL.

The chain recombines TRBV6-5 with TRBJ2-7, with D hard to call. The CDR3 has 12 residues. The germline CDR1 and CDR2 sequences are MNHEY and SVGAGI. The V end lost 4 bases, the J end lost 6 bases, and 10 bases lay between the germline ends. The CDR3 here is CASSLPGGEQYF. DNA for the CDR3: TGTGCCAGCAGTTTACCAGGCGGCGAGCAGTACTTC.

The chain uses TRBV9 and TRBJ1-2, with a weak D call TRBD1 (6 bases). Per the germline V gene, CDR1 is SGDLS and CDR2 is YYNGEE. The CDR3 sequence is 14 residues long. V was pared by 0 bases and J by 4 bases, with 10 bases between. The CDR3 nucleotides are TGTGCCAGCAGCGTAGTGGACAGCGTCTATGGCTACACCTTC. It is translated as CASSVVDSVYGYTF.

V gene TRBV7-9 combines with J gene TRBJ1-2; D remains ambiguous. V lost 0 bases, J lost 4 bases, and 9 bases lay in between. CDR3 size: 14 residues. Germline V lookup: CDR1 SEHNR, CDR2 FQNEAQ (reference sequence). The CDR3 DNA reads TGTGCCAGCAGCTTAGCAGGGCCAACCTATGGCTACACCTTC. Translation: CASSLAGPTYGYTF.

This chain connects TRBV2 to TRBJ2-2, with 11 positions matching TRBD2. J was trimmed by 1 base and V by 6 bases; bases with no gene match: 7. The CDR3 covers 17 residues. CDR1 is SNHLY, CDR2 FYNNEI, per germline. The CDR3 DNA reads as TGTGCCAGCAGAGGGACTAGCGGTCCAAGGAACACCGGGGAGCTGTTTTTT. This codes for CASRGTSGPRNTGELFF.

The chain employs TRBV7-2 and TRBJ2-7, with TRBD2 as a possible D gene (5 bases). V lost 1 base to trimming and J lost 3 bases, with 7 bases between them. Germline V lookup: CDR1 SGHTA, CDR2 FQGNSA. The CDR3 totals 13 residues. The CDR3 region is CASSLERIYEQYF. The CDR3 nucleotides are TGTGCCAGCAGCTTAGAGCGGATCTACGAGCAGTACTTC.

The CDR3 DNA sequence: TGCGCCAGCAGTGCGCAGGGACAGATATACGAGCAGTACTTC. It is translated as CASSAQGQIYEQYF. The chain carries TRBV5-1 and TRBJ2-7; TRBD1 matches at 7 bases. The V segment lost 5 bases and the J segment 4 bases; nucleotides outside the gene matches: 9. The CDR3 loop spans 14 amino acids. CDR1 is SGHRS, CDR2 YFSETQ, per germline.

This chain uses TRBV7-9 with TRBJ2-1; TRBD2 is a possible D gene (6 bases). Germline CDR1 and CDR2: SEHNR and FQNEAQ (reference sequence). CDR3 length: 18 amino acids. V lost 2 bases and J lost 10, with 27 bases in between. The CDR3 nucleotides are TGTGCCAGCAGCTTACGGCCCGCCGGGACTCCACCGAAGGGAGAGCAGTTCTTC. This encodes CASSLRPAGTPPKGEQFF. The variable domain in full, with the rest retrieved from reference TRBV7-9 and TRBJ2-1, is DTGVSQNPRHKITKRGQNVTFRCDPISEHNRLYWYRQTLGQGPEFLTYFQNEAQLEKSRLLSDRFSAERPKGSFSTLEIQRTEQGDSAMYLCASSLRPAGTPPKGEQFFGPGTRLTVL.

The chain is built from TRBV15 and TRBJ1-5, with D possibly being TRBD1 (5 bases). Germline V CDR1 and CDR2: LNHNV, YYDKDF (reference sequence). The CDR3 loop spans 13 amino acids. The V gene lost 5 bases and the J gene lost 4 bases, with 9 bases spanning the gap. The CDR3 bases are TGTGCCACCAGCGCGACAGCTAATCAGCCCCAGCATTTT. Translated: CATSATANQPQHF.

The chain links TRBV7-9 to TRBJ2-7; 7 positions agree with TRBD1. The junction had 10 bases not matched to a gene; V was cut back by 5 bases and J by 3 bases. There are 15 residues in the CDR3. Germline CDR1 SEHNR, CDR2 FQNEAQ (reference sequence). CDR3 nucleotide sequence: TGTGCCAGCAGCGCCAGAGGGGACAGCTTCTACGAGCAGTACTTC. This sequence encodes CASSARGDSFYEQYF.

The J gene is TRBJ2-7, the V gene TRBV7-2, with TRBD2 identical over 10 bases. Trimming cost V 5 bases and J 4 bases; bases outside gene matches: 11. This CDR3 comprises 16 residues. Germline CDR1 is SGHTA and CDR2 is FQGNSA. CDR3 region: CASSLTSGNGVYEQYF. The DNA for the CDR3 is TGTGCCAGCAGCCTCACTAGCGGGAACGGGGTTTACGAGCAGTACTTC.

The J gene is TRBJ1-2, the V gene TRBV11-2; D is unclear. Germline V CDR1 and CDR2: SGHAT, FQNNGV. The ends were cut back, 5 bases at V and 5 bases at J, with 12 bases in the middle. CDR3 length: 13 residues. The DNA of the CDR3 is TGTGCCAGCAGCCACAATGGACGGTATGGCTACACCTTC. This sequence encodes CASSHNGRYGYTF.

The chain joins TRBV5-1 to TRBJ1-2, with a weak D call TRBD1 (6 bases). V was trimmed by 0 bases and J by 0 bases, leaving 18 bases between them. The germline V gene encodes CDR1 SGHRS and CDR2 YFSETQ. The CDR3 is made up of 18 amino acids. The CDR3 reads CASSLALDSRETNYGYTF. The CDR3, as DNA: TGCGCCAGCAGCTTGGCCTTGGACAGTAGGGAAACTAACTATGGCTACACCTTC.

CDR3 in DNA: TGCGCCAGCAGCCAAGATACGTATGGGCAGGGCTCCTACGAGCAGTACTTC. Its translation: CASSQDTYGQGSYEQYF. The V gene is TRBV4-1, the J gene TRBJ2-7, with a weak D call TRBD1 (5 bases). The V gene's germline CDR1 is MGHRA and CDR2 YSYEKL. The V gene lost 0 bases and the J gene lost 0 bases, with 15 bases spanning the gap. This CDR3 region has 17 residues.

CDR3 in amino acids: CASSQVPAGTTSKNIQYF. CDR3 sequence (DNA): TGCGCCAGCAGCCAAGTACCCGCGGGAACCACTAGCAAAAACATTCAGTACTTC. The chain links TRBV4-1 to TRBJ2-4; maybe TRBD2 (6 bases). The length of the CDR3 is 18 residues. Germline CDR1 reads MGHRA; CDR2 reads YSYEKL. V lost 1 base and J lost 3, with 19 bases in between.

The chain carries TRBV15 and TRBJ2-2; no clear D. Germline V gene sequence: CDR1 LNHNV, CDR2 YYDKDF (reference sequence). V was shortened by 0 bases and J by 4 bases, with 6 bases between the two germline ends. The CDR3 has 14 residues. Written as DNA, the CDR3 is TGTGCCACCAGCAGAGATTGGGGCACCGGGGAGCTGTTTTTT. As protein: CATSRDWGTGELFF. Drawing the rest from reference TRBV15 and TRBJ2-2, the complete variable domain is DAMVIQNPRYQVTQFGKPVTLSCSQTLNHNVMYWYQQKSSQAPKLLFHYYDKDFNNEADTPDNFQSRRPNTSFCFLDIRSPGLGDTAMYLCATSRDWGTGELFFGEGSRLTVL.

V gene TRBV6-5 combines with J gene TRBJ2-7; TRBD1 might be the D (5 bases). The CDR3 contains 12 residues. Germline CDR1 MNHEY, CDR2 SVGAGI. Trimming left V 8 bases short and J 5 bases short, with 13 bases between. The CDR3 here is CASGDSPNEQYF. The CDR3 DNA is TGTGCCAGCGGAGACAGCCCCAACGAGCAGTACTTC.

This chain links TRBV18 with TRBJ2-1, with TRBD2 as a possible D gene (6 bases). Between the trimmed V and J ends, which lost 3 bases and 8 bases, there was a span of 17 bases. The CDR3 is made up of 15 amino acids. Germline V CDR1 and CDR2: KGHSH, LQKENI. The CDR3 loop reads CASSPESGPPDEQFF. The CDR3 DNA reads TGTGCCAGCTCACCGGAGAGCGGGCCCCCGGATGAGCAGTTCTTC.

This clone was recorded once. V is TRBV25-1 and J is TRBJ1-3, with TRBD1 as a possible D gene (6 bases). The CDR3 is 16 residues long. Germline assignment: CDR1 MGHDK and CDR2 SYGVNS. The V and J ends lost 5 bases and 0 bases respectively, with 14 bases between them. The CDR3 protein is CASSPGHLLSGNTIYF. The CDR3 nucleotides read TGTGCCAGCAGTCCGGGACACCTTCTCTCTGGAAACACCATATATTTT.